This T cell receptor beta chain is from a study of blood T cell repertoires in COVID-19. Overall study: PBMCs, B-cell-depleted T cells, or T cells provided the cDNA or gDNA that made up the material.

Original data processing: Reference gene primer amplification in the assay estimated nucleated cell counts. Assay: immunoSEQ multiplex PCR; the TCRdb copy retains only in-frame clones and omits some. V and J calls and clone size come straight from that table; D and trimming were deduced from the DNA. Altogether just under 150,000 clones are present, more than 75% being singletons, with the ten largest covering approximately 5%. Germline values: CDR1 MDHEN, CDR2 SYDVKM. The ends lost 1 base at V and 2 bases at J; junction bases unmatched: 5. The CDR3 length is 16 residues. This rearrangement joins TRBV28 to TRBJ2-5; 9 bases are a match to TRBD1. The source of this sequence is a human donor in a cohort sampled during active COVID-19. Source material: peripheral blood. The CDR3 region has the DNA TGTGCCAGCAGTTTATTTGGACAGGGGACTCAAGAGACCCAGTACTTC. This translates into CASSLFGQGTQETQYF.